This T cell receptor beta chain was identified in a study of CD8+ T cells in alopecia areata. Study as a whole: Patients received oral tofacitinib, 5 to 10 mg twice daily, for moderate-to-severe alopecia areata.

The treatment here: oral pan-JAK inhibitor, 5-10 mg twice daily. Sampling of alopecia areata patients yielded lesional scalp punch biopsies as well as peripheral blood. Sequencing templates came from extracted RNA that was reverse transcribed into cDNA. Data came from immunoSEQ multiplex PCR; TCRdb stores just in-frame clones and leaves some out. This table holds around 300,000 clones, 60% found once. Overall study findings and caveats: Lesional scalp displayed greater clonality than normal scalp, most notably in alopecia totalis/universalis.

This clone was counted a few times. Its specificity is unknown. The CDR3 runs to 14 residues. Unmatched junction bases numbered 10, after V lost 8 bases and J lost 10 bases. Germline V CDR1 and CDR2: SGHTA, FQGTGA. The source was CD4+ T cells sorted from blood, collected around week 54, from a patient treated with tofacitinib. The source is a human donor with alopecia areata. The chain carries TRBV7-3 and TRBJ2-1; TRBD1 matches 11 bases. CDR3 nucleotides: TGTGCCAGCGGTGTGGACAGGGGGCTCAAGGAGCAGTTCTTC. It is translated as CASGVDRGLKEQFF.